The rows below give T cell receptor beta chains drawn from one sample of a study of blood T cell repertoires in COVID-19. Method: immunoSEQ multiplex PCR; TCRdb's copy keeps in-frame clones and lacks some. The table records about 310,000 clones, around 87% of them present only once. Sequencing input: peripheral blood. Receptor source: a woman aged 45-65 years who had recovered from COVID-19. Both conserved end residues are part of each CDR3. D genes are given only for firm matches.

V gene	D gene	J gene	CDR3 protein	CDR3 DNA
TRBV25-1	TRBD1	TRBJ1-1	CASSGGQGAVRAFF	TGTGCCAGCAGTGGGGGGCAGGGGGCGGTCCGAGCTTTCTTT
TRBV6-7	TRBD1	TRBJ1-6	CASSCQGQPSSYNSPLHF	TGTGCCAGCAGTTGCCAGGGACAGCCGAGCTCCTATAATTCACCCCTCCACTTT
TRBV11-2	NA	TRBJ1-3	CASSFFGSGNTIYF	TGTGCCAGCAGCTTTTTCGGCTCTGGAAACACCATATATTTT
TRBV9	TRBD1	TRBJ2-5	CASSMSGTGPDPYQETQYF	TGTGCCAGCAGCATGTCCGGGACAGGGCCTGACCCGTACCAAGAGACCCAGTACTTC
TRBV7-9	TRBD2	TRBJ2-2	CASRNAGLAGRSGELFF	TGTGCCAGCAGGAACGCCGGACTAGCGGGAAGGTCCGGGGAGCTGTTTTTT
TRBV7-2	NA	TRBJ2-2	CASSLNAGRGTGELFF	TGTGCCAGCAGCTTAAATGCGGGGCGCGGAACCGGGGAGCTGTTTTTT
TRBV20-1	NA	TRBJ2-1	CSASKRVLALYNEQFF	TGCAGTGCTAGTAAAAGGGTACTAGCCCTGTACAATGAGCAGTTCTTC
TRBV10-3	TRBD1	TRBJ1-5	CAISDTGVGQPQHF	TGTGCCATCAGCGATACAGGGGTCGGTCAGCCCCAGCATTTT
TRBV4-3	TRBD1	TRBJ1-3	CASSQDRQGTPRNTIYF	TGCGCCAGCAGCCAAGATCGACAGGGGACCCCAAGAAACACCATATATTTT
TRBV5-5	TRBD1	TRBJ1-6	CASSPGQGQASYNSPLHF	TGTGCCAGCAGCCCGGGACAGGGGCAAGCGTCCTATAATTCACCCCTCCACTTT